Following are 10 T cell receptor beta chains from one sample sequenced in a study of T-cell reconstitution after alpha-beta-depleted transplantation in children. The TCRbeta library was prepared with unique molecular identifiers. Each CDR3 protein is one row after TCRdb ran MiXCR on the PCR reads. The repertoire holds 150,000 to 200,000 distinct CDR3 sequences, with over 5.5% as singletons. The input for sequencing was PBMCs from the stem cell graft donor, taken from the stem cell graft. The receptor source for this set is a human donor who donated a stem cell graft to a child with Wiskott-Aldrich syndrome.

The sample holds many counts of this clonotype. V gene TRBV4-3 combines with J gene TRBJ2-5; 10 bases line up with TRBD1. Germline assignment: CDR1 LGHNA and CDR2 YSLEER. This CDR3 is 15 amino acids long. J was trimmed by 5 bases and V by 0 bases; bases with no gene match: 3. CDR3 in amino acids: CASSQDGTGDETQYF. The CDR3, as DNA: TGCGCCAGCAGCCAAGATGGGACAGGGGACGAGACCCAGTACTTC.

The chain uses TRBV3-1 and TRBJ2-3, with 7 bases that match TRBD2. This CDR3 is 17 amino acids long. Per the germline V gene, CDR1 is LGHDT and CDR2 is YNNKEL (reference sequence). Losses at the gene ends were 0 bases for V and 4 bases for J; bases not matched to a gene: 10. The DNA of the CDR3 is TGTGCCAGCAGCCAAGATCCGGCGGGAGCGCTTGCAGATACGCAGTATTTT. Amino acid sequence: CASSQDPAGALADTQYF.

This clonotype was recorded at least ten times. The gene calls are TRBV5-1 and TRBJ2-1; D remains unclear. Germline-derived CDR1 and CDR2 are SGHRS and YFSETQ. The length of the CDR3 is 13 residues. The V end lost 2 bases, the J end lost 9 bases, and 12 bases lay between the germline ends. The CDR3 loop reads CASSLGPDGEQFF. The CDR3, as DNA: TGCGCCAGCAGCTTAGGACCCGACGGTGAGCAGTTCTTC. Filled out from reference TRBV5-1 and TRBJ2-1, the complete variable domain reads KAGVTQTPRYLIKTRGQQVTLSCSPISGHRSVSWYQQTPGQGLQFLFEYFSETQRNKGNFPGRFSGRQFSNSRSEMNVSTLELGDSALYLCASSLGPDGEQFFGPGTRLTVL.

This clonotype was seen repeatedly, ten times or more. The V call is TRBV24-1, the J call TRBJ2-6; D unclear. The CDR3 consists of 16 residues. The germline V and J ends were trimmed by 1 base and 1 base, with 7 bases remaining between them. Germline V gene sequence: CDR1 KGHDR, CDR2 SFDVKD. The CDR3 region has the DNA TGTGCCACCAGTGATTTCTCTGAATCTGGGGCCAACGTCCTGACTTTC. It yields the protein CATSDFSESGANVLTF.

This clonotype was observed at least ten times. The chain links TRBV20-1 to TRBJ1-1; 8 nucleotides align to TRBD1. Germline V CDR1 and CDR2: DFQATT, SNEGSKA (reference sequence). The CDR3 extends over 14 amino acids. Trimming took 3 bases from V and 5 from J; bases not matched to a gene: 8. The CDR3 spells CSASNQGAETEAFF. In DNA, the CDR3 is TGCAGTGCTAGCAACCAGGGGGCAGAGACTGAAGCTTTCTTT.

At least ten counts were recorded for this clonotype. The rearrangement uses TRBV7-9 and TRBJ2-2; either TRBD1 or TRBD2 may supply D (5 bases each). This CDR3 is built from 15 residues. Germline V lookup: CDR1 SEHNR, CDR2 FQNEAQ (reference sequence). V lost 1 base to trimming and J lost 4 bases, with 10 bases between them. CDR3 loop: CASSLEGTVTGELFF. The CDR3 DNA is TGTGCCAGCAGCTTAGAGGGGACGGTCACCGGGGAGCTGTTTTTT. Based on the CDR3 plus reference TRBV7-9 and TRBJ2-2, the full variable domain is DTGVSQNPRHKITKRGQNVTFRCDPISEHNRLYWYRQTLGQGPEFLTYFQNEAQLEKSRLLSDRFSAERPKGSFSTLEIQRTEQGDSAMYLCASSLEGTVTGELFFGEGSRLTVL.

This clonotype is labeled as medium-sized. The chain uses TRBV6-5 and TRBJ2-1; D perhaps matches TRBD2 (7 bases). The V and J ends lost 0 bases and 6 bases respectively, with 12 bases between them. This CDR3 region has 15 residues. CDR1 is MNHEY, CDR2 SVGAGI, per germline. The CDR3 coding sequence is TGTGCCAGCAGTTACTCGTGGGCGGGGGCCAATGAGCAGTTCTTC. Residues: CASSYSWAGANEQFF.

This clonotype has at least ten counts. J is TRBJ2-7 and V is TRBV12-3 or TRBV12-4; no firm D call. This CDR3 region has 12 residues. Between the trimmed V and J ends, which lost 4 bases and 4 bases, there was a span of 8 bases. Here the CDR3 DNA reads TGTGCCAGCAGTTCTCTAGAATACGAGCAGTACTTC. Amino acids: CASSSLEYEQYF.

The V and J genes are TRBV12-3 or TRBV12-4 and TRBJ1-5; TRBD1 aligns across 7 bases. V was pared by 5 bases and J by 2 bases, with 9 bases of the junction left unmatched. This CDR3 spans 16 amino acids. CDR3 bases: TGTGCCAGCAGTCCTAAACAGGGGTCGGGCAATCAGCCCCAGCATTTT. This codes for CASSPKQGSGNQPQHF.

This clonotype has just a few counts. The chain recombines TRBV28 with TRBJ2-2; the match to TRBD1 covers 8 bases. The CDR3 is 15 amino acids. The trim removed 7 bases at V and 6 bases at J, leaving 10 bases unmatched. The germline gives CDR1 MDHEN, CDR2 SYDVKM. The CDR3 coding sequence is TGTGCCAGCAAGGCAGGGGGCCTAGGAGCCGGGGAGCTGTTTTTT. Its translation: CASKAGGLGAGELFF.